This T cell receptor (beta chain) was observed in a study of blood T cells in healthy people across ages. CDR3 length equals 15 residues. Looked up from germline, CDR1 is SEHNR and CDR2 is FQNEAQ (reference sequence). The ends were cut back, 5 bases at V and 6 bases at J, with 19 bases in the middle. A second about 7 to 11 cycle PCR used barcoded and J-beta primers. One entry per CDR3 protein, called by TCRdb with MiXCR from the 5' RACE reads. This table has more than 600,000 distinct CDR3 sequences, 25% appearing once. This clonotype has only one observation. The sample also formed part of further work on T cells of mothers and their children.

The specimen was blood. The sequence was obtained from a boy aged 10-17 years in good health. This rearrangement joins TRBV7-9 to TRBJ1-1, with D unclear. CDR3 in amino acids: CASSGPRDLRAEAFF. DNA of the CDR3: TGTGCCAGCAGCGGCCCCCGTGACTTGAGGGCTGAAGCTTTCTTT.